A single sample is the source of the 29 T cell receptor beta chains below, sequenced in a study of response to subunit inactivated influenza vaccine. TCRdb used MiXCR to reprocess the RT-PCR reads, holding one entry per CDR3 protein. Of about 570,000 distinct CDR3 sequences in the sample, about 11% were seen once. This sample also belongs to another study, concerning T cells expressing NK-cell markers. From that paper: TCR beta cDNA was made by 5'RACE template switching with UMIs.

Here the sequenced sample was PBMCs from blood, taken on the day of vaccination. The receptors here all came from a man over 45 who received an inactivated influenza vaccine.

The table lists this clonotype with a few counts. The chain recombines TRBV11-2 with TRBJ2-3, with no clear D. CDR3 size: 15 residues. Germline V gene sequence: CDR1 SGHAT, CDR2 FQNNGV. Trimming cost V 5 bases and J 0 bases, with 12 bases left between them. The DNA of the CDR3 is TGTGCCAGCAGCCGGAAGAGCTTTAGCACAGATACGCAGTATTTT. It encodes CASSRKSFSTDTQYF.

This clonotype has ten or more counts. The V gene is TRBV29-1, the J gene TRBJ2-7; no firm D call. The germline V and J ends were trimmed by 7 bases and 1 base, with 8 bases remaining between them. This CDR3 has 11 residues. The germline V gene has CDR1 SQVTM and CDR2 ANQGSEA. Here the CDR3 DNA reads TGCAGCGGTGCAAGTTCCTACGAGCAGTACTTC. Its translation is CSGASSYEQYF.

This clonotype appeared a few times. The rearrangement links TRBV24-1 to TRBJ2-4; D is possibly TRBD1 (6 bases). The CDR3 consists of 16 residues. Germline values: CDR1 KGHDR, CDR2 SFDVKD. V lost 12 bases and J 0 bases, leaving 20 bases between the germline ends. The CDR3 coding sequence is TGTGCCCCTATATACAGGGTTACCTTAGCCAAAAACATTCAGTACTTC. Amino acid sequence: CAPIYRVTLAKNIQYF.

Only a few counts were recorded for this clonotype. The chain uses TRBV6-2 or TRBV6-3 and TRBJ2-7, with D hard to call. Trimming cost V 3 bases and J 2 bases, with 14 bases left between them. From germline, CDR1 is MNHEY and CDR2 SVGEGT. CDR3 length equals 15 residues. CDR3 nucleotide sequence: TGTGCCAGCAGTTATTCCGGCTACCCGGCCTACGAGCAGTACTTC. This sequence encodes CASSYSGYPAYEQYF.

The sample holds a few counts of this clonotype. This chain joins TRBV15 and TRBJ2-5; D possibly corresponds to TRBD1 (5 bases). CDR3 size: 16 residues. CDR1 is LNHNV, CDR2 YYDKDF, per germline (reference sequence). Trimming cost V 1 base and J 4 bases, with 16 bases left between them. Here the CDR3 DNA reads TGTGCCACCAGCAGAGTTAAGGCAGGGCCGGCAGAGACCCAGTACTTC. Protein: CATSRVKAGPAETQYF.

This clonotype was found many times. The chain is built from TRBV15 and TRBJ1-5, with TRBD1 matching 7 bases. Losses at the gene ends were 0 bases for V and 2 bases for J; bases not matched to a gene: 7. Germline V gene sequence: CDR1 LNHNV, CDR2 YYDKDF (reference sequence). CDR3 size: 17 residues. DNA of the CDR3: TGTGCCACCAGCAGAGACGACAGGGTGGTTGGCAATCAGCCCCAGCATTTT. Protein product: CATSRDDRVVGNQPQHF. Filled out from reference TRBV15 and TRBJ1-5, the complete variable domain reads DAMVIQNPRYQVTQFGKPVTLSCSQTLNHNVMYWYQQKSSQAPKLLFHYYDKDFNNEADTPDNFQSRRPNTSFCFLDIRSPGLGDTAMYLCATSRDDRVVGNQPQHFGDGTRLSIL.

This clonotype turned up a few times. The CDR3 reads CASSYWGDTQYF. The CDR3 DNA is TGCGCCAGCAGCTATTGGGGAGATACGCAGTATTTT. The chain joins TRBV5-1 to TRBJ2-3; D gene unclear. Germline values: CDR1 SGHRS, CDR2 YFSETQ. Trimming took 3 bases from V and 5 from J, leaving 7 bases between them. The CDR3 loop spans 12 amino acids.

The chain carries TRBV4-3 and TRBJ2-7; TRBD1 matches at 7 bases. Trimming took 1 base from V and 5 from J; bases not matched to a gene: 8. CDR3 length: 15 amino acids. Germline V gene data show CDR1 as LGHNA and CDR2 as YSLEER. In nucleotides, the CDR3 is TGCGCCAGCAGCCAAGCTTACAGGGGCCGGGACGAGCAGTACTTC. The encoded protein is CASSQAYRGRDEQYF.

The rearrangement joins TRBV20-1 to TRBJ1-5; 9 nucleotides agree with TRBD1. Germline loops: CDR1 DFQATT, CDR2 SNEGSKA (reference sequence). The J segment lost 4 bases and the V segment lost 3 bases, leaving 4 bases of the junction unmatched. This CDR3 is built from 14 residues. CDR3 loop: CSASSGTGNQPQHF. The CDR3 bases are TGCAGTGCTAGCTCCGGGACAGGGAATCAGCCCCAGCATTTT.

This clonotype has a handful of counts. The CDR3 protein is CSAKGHQSSYNEQFF. The CDR3, as DNA: TGCAGTGCGAAGGGACACCAAAGCTCCTACAATGAGCAGTTCTTC. The chain uses TRBV20-1 and TRBJ2-1; possible D gene TRBD1, 6 bases. Trimming left V 6 bases short and J 0 bases short, with 15 bases between. CDR3 length: 15 amino acids. Germline V gene lookup returns CDR1 DFQATT and CDR2 SNEGSKA (reference sequence).

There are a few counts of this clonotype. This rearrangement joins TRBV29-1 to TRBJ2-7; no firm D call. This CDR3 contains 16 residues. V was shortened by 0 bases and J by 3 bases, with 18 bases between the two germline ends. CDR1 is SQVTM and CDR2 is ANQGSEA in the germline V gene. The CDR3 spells CSVEESMPGSRYEQYF. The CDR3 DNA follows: TGCAGCGTTGAAGAATCAATGCCCGGGTCTCGCTACGAGCAGTACTTC.

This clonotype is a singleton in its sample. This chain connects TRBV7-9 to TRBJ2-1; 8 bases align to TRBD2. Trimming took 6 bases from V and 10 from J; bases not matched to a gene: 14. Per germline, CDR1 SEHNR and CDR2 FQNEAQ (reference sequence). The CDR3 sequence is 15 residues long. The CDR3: CASSDTGTSLREQFF. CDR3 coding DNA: TGTGCCAGCAGTGACACCGGGACTAGTCTACGGGAGCAGTTCTTC. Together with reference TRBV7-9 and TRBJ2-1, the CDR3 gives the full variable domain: DTGVSQNPRHKITKRGQNVTFRCDPISEHNRLYWYRQTLGQGPEFLTYFQNEAQLEKSRLLSDRFSAERPKGSFSTLEIQRTEQGDSAMYLCASSDTGTSLREQFFGPGTRLTVL.

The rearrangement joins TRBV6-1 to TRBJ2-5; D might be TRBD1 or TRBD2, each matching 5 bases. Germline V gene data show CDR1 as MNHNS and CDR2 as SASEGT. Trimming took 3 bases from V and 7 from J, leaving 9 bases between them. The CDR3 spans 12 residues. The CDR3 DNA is TGTGCCAGCAGTGAGTCGGGACGGACCCAGTACTTC. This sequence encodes CASSESGRTQYF.

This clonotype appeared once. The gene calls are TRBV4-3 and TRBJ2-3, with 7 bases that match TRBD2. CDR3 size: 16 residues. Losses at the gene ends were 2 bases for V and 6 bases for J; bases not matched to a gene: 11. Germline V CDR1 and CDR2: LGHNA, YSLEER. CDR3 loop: CASSQPQAGSGDTQYF. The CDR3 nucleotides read TGCGCCAGCAGCCAACCCCAAGCGGGGTCGGGCGATACGCAGTATTTT.

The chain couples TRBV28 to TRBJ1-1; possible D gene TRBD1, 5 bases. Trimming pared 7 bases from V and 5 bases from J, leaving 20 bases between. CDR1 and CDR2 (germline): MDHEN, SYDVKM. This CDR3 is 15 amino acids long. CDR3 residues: CASTIPRGGRTEAFF. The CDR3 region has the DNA TGTGCCAGCACCATACCTCGCGGGGGTCGGACTGAAGCTTTCTTT.

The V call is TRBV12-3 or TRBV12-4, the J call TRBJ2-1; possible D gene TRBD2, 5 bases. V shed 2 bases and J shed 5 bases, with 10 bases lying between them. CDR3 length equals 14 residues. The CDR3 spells CASSLRGINNEQFF. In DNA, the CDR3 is TGTGCCAGCAGTTTACGAGGGATTAACAATGAGCAGTTCTTC.

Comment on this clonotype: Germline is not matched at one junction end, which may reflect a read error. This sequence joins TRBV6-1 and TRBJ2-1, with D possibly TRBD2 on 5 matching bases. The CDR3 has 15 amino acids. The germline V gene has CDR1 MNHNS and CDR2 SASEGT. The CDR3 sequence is CASRRTGMSYDEQFF. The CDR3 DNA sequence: TGTGCCAGCCGGCGTACCGGGATGAGCTACGATGAGCAGTTCTTC.

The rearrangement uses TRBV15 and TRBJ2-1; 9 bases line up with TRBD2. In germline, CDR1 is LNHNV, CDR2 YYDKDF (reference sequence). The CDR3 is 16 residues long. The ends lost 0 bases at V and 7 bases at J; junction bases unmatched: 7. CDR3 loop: CATSRDPASGVNEQFF. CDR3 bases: TGTGCCACCAGCAGAGATCCGGCTAGCGGGGTGAATGAGCAGTTCTTC.

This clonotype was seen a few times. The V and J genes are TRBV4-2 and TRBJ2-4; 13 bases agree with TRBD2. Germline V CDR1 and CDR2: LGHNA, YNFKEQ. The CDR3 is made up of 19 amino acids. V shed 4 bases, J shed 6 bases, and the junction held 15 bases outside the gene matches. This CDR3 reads CASSPYPETSGRTTNIQYF. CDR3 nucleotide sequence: TGTGCCAGCAGCCCTTACCCAGAGACTAGCGGGAGGACAACAAACATTCAGTACTTC.

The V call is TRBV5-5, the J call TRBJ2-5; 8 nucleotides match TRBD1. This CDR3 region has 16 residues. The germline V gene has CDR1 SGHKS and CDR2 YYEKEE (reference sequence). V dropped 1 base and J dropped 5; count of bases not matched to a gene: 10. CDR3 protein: CASSLSFQGAYETQYF. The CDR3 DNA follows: TGTGCCAGCAGCTTGTCTTTCCAGGGGGCTTATGAGACCCAGTACTTC.

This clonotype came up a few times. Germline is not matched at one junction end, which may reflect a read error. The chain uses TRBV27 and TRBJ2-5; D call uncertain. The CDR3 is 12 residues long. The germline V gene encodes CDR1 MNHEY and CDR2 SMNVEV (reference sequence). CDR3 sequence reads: CASGFSRETQYF. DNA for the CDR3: TGTGCCAGCGGTTTTTCCAGGGAGACCCAGTACTTC.

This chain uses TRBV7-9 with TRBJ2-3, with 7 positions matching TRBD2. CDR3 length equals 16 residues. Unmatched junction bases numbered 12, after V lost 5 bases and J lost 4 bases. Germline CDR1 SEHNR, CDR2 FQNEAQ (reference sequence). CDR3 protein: CASSIEGGGLPDTQYF. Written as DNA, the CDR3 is TGTGCCAGCAGCATTGAAGGCGGGGGACTCCCAGATACGCAGTATTTT. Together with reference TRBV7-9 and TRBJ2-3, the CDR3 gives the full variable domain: DTGVSQNPRHKITKRGQNVTFRCDPISEHNRLYWYRQTLGQGPEFLTYFQNEAQLEKSRLLSDRFSAERPKGSFSTLEIQRTEQGDSAMYLCASSIEGGGLPDTQYFGPGTRLTVL.

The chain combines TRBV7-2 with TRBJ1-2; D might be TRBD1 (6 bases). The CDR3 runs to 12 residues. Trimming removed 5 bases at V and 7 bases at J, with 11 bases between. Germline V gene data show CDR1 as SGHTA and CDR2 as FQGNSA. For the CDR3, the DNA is TGTGCCAGCAGCGCCTTACAGGGTGGCTACACCTTC. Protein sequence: CASSALQGGYTF.

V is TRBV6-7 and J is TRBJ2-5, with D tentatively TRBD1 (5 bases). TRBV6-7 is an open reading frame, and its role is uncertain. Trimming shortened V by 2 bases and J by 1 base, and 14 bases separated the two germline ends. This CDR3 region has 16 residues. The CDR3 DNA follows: TGTGCCAGCAGTTACGGGATTGGGGCTATCCAAGAGACCCAGTACTTC. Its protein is CASSYGIGAIQETQYF.

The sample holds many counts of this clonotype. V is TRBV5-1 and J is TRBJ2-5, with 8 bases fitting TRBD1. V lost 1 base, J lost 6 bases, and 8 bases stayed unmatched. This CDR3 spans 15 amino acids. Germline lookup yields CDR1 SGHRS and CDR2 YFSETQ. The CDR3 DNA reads TGCGCCAGCAGCTTGTCAGGGGGCCTTATACAGACCCAGTACTTC. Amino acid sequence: CASSLSGGLIQTQYF.

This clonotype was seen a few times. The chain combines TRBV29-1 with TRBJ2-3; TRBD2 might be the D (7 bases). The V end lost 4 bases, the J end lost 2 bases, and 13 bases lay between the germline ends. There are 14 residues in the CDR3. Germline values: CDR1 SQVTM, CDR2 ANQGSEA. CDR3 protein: CSVVGGATTDTQYF. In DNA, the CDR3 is TGCAGCGTTGTGGGGGGGGCAACCACAGATACGCAGTATTTT.

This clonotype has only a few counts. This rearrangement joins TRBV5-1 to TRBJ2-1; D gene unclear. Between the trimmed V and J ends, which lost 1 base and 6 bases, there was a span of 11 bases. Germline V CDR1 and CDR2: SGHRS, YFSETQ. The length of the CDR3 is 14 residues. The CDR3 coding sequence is TGCGCCAGCAGCTTGATCTTGGACCCCAATGAGCAGTTCTTC. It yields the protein CASSLILDPNEQFF.

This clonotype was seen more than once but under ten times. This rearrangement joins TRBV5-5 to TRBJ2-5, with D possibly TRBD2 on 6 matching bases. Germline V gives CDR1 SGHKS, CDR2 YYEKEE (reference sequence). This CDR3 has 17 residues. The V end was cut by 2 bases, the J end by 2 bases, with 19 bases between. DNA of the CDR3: TGTGCCAGCAGCTTCCCGGCAGGCGGGAAGATACAAGAGACCCAGTACTTC. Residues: CASSFPAGGKIQETQYF.

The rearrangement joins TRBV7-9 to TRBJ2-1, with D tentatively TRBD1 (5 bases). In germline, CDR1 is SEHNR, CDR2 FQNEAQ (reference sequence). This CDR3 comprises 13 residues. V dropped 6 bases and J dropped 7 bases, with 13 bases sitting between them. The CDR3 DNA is TGTGCCAGCAGTTTCAGGGTTGGGAATGAGCAGTTCTTC. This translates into CASSFRVGNEQFF. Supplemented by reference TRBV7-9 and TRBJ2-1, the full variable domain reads DTGVSQNPRHKITKRGQNVTFRCDPISEHNRLYWYRQTLGQGPEFLTYFQNEAQLEKSRLLSDRFSAERPKGSFSTLEIQRTEQGDSAMYLCASSFRVGNEQFFGPGTRLTVL.